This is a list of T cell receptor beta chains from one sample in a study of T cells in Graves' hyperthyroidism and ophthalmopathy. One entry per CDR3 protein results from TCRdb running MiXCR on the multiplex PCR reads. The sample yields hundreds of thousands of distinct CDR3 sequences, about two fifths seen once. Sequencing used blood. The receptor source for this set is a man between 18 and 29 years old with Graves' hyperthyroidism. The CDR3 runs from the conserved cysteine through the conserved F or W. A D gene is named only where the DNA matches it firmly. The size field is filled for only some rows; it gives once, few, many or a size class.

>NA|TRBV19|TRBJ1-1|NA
CASSIGRGPKTNEAFF
TGTGCCAGTAGTATCGGCAGGGGACCGAAGACGAATGAAGCTTTCTTT
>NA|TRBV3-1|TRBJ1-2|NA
CASSQDMGGGYGYTF
TGTGCCAGCAGCCAAGATATGGGGGGAGGCTATGGCTACACCTTC
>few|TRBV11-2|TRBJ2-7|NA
CATNRDHRDEQYF
TGTGCCACCAATCGGGACCACCGCGACGAGCAGTACTTC
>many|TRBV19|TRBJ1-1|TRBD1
CASSIDRVNTEAFF
TGTGCCAGTAGTATCGACAGGGTAAACACTGAAGCTTTCTTT
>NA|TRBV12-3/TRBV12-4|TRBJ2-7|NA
CASSYGPGYSYEQYF
TGTGCCAGCAGTTACGGGCCCGGCTATTCCTACGAGCAGTACTTC
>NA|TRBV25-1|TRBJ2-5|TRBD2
CASGVSGAPRGTQYF
TGTGCCAGTGGGGTCAGCGGGGCCCCTCGGGGGACCCAGTACTTC
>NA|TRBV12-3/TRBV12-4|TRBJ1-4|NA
CASTPGPIEKLFF
TGTGCCAGCACCCCGGGACCGATCGAAAAACTGTTTTTT
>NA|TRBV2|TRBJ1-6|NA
CASIRDGVRSPLHF
TGTGCCAGCATCAGGGACGGCGTGCGTTCACCCCTCCACTTT
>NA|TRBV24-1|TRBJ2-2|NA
CATSSASLATGELFF
TGTGCCACCAGCAGCGCGTCTCTCGCGACCGGGGAGCTGTTTTTT
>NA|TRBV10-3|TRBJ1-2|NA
CAIRGQGDFYGYTF
TGTGCCATCAGGGGCCAGGGTGATTTTTATGGCTACACCTTC
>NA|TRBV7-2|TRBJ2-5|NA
CASSLDIAVAMTQYF
TGTGCCAGCAGCTTGGACATCGCAGTGGCTATGACCCAGTACTTC
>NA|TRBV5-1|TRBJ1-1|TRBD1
CASSQDGDRNTEAFF
TGTGCCAGCAGCCAAGATGGGGACAGGAACACTGAAGCTTTCTTT
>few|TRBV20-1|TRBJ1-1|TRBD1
CSAGRGQATEAFF
TGCAGTGCCGGGCGGGGACAGGCGACTGAAGCTTTCTTT
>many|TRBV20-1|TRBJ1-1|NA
CSARGGTEAFF
TGCAGTGCGAGGGGGGGGACTGAAGCTTTCTTT
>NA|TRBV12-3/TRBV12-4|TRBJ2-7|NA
CASTDLGSYEQYF
TGTGCCAGCACCGACCTTGGCTCCTACGAGCAGTACTTC
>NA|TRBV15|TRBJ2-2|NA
CASPSSTGELFF
TGTGCCAGCCCGAGTAGTACCGGGGAGCTGTTTTTT
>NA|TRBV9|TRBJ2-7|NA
CASSVTGDSEQYF
TGTGCCAGCAGCGTGACAGGTGACTCCGAGCAGTACTTC
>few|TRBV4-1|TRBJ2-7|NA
CASSQGSQYEQYF
TGCGCCAGCAGCCAAGGGTCACAGTACGAGCAGTACTTC
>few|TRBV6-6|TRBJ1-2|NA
CASSSVRDFYGYTF
TGTGCCAGCAGTTCCGTACGGGATTTCTATGGCTACACCTTC
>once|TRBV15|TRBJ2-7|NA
CATSSLDGSKTYEQYF
TGTGCCACCAGCAGTTTAGACGGGAGTAAGACCTACGAGCAGTACTTC
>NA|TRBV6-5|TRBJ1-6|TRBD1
CASTQGGFNSPLHF
TGTGCCAGCACCCAGGGGGGATTTAATTCACCCCTCCACTTT
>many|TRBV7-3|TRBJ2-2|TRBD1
CASSVSGGVTGELFF
TGTGCCAGCAGCGTATCAGGGGGCGTAACCGGGGAGCTGTTTTTT
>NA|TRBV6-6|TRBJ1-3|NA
CASSPDTISGNTIYF
TGTGCCAGCAGCCCTGACACCATCTCTGGAAACACCATATATTTT
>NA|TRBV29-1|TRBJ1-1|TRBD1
CSLEIGGYTEAFF
TGCAGCTTGGAGATAGGGGGCTACACTGAAGCTTTCTTT
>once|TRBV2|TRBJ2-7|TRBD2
CASSLFPGTSGGVSSYEQYF
TGTGCCAGCAGCCTTTTTCCCGGGACTAGCGGGGGGGTCTCCTCCTACGAGCAGTACTTC
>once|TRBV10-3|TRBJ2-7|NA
CARDPRPPYEQYF
TGTGCTAGAGATCCGAGACCCCCCTACGAGCAGTACTTC
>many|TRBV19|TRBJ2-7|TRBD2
CATQPRGGKYEQYF
TGTGCCACCCAGCCTCGGGGGGGCAAATACGAGCAGTACTTC
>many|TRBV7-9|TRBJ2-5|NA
CAWGHRQETQYF
TGTGCTTGGGGGCACCGCCAAGAGACCCAGTACTTC
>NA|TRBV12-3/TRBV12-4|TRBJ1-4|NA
CASSASRIPELRLFF
TGTGCCAGCAGTGCGAGCCGGATACCTGAGTTGCGCCTGTTTTTT
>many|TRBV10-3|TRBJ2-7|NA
CAISEGPGSYEQYF
TGTGCCATCAGTGAGGGTCCGGGGAGCTACGAGCAGTACTTC
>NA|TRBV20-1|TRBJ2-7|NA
CSARAINEQYF
TGCAGTGCTAGAGCGATCAATGAGCAGTACTTC
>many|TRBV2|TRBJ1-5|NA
CASSGAAEGQPQHF
TGTGCCAGCAGTGGGGCAGCCGAGGGTCAGCCCCAGCATTTT
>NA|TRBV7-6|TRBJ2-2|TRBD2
CASSPRGLAGGTGELFF
TGTGCCAGCAGCCCCCGCGGACTAGCGGGAGGGACCGGGGAGCTGTTTTTT
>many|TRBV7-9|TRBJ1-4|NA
CASSLRFGERKANEKLFF
TGTGCCAGCAGCTTGAGGTTTGGGGAAAGGAAGGCTAATGAAAAACTGTTTTTT
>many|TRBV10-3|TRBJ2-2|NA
CALKSGTGELFF
TGTGCCCTCAAAAGTGGTACCGGGGAGCTGTTTTTT
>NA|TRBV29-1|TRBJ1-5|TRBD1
CSVLGTAEDQPQHF
TGCAGCGTTCTCGGGACAGCTGAAGATCAGCCCCAGCATTTT
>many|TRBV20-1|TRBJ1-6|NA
CSAKGGHNSPLHF
TGCAGTGCCAAGGGGGGGCATAATTCACCCCTCCACTTT
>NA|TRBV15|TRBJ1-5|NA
CATSREGGGNEHF
TGTGCCACCAGCAGAGAGGGCGGGGGAAACGAGCATTTT
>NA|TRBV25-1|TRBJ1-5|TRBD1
CARAGQGVQPQHF
TGTGCTAGAGCAGGACAGGGCGTCCAGCCCCAGCATTTT
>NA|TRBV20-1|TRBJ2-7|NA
CSAAGYYEQYF
TGCAGTGCTGCCGGCTACTACGAGCAGTACTTC
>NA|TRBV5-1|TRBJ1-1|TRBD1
CASSLEGGISGTEAFF
TGCGCCAGCAGCTTGGAAGGGGGCATTAGCGGCACTGAAGCTTTCTTT
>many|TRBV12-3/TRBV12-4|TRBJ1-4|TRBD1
CASSFAHRGKLFF
TGTGCCAGCAGTTTCGCCCACAGGGGAAAACTGTTTTTT
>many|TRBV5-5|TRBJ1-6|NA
CASSNRGLQNSPLHF
TGTGCCAGCAGCAACCGTGGACTGCAGAATTCACCCCTCCACTTT
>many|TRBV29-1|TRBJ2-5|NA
CSVAWGETQYF
TGCAGCGTCGCGTGGGGGGAGACCCAGTACTTC
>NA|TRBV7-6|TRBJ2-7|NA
CASSSGRTRGDEQYF
TGTGCCAGCAGCTCAGGGAGGACACGGGGCGACGAGCAGTACTTC
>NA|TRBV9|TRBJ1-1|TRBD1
CASTPGQGEAFF
TGTGCCAGCACCCCTGGACAGGGGGAAGCTTTCTTT
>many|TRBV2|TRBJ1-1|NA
CASVRQVNTEAFF
TGTGCCTCCGTTCGCCAGGTGAACACTGAAGCTTTCTTT
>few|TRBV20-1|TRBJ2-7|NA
CSATTRDGWLYEQYF
TGCAGTGCCACCACACGGGATGGGTGGCTCTACGAGCAGTACTTC
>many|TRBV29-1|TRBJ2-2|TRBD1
CSGGGGETGELFF
TGCAGCGGAGGGGGCGGTGAGACCGGGGAGCTGTTTTTT
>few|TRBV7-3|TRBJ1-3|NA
CASSLGGPGPSGNTIYF
TGTGCCAGCAGCTTAGGGGGCCCGGGACCATCGGGAAACACCATATATTTT
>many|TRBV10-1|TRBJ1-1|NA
CASSVLPGLTEAFF
TGCGCCAGCAGTGTCCTCCCAGGCCTCACTGAAGCTTTCTTT
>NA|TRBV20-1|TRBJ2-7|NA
CSATGPLELEQYF
TGCAGTGCTACCGGGCCCTTGGAACTCGAGCAGTACTTC
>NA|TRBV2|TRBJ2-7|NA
CASSVDGAGSSYEQYF
TGTGCCAGCAGCGTAGATGGTGCAGGGAGCTCCTACGAGCAGTACTTC
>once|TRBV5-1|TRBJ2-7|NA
CASSSLTGPDYEQYF
TGCGCCAGCAGCTCTTTGACAGGCCCGGATTACGAGCAGTACTTC
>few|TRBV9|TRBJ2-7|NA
CASSVSPNYEQYF
TGTGCCAGCAGCGTAAGCCCCAACTACGAGCAGTACTTC